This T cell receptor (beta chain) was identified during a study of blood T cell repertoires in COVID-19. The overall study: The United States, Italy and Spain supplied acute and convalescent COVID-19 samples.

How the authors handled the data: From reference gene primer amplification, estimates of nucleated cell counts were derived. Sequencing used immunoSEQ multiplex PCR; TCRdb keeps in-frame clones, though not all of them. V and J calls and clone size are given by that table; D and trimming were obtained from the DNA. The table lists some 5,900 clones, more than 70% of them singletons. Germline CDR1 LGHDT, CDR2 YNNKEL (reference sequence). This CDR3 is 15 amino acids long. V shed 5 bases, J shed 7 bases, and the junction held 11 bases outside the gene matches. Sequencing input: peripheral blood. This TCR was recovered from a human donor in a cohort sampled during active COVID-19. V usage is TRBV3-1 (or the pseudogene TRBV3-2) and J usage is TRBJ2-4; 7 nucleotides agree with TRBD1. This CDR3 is CASSTRQGRMNIQYF. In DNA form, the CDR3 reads TGTGCCAGCAGCACCCGACAGGGAAGGATGAACATTCAGTACTTC.